This TCR beta chain is from a study of monozygotic twins with inflammatory bowel disease. General study results and limits: A single strong clonotype or signal linked to IBD was not supported.

Looked up from germline, CDR1 is MNHEY and CDR2 is SVGEGT. This CDR3 has 13 amino acids. As regards this clonotype: Its antigen is as yet unknown.

With the 5' RACE reads reprocessed, TCRdb shows one record per CDR3 protein and no DNA. Its table records over 90,000 distinct CDR3 sequences. The clonotype was recovered from a human donor with ulcerative colitis or Crohn's disease, or a healthy co-twin of an affected twin (not recorded which). Sequencing input: blood. The chain links TRBV6-2 or TRBV6-3 to TRBJ2-1. The CDR3 sequence: CASSYFRHNEQFF.